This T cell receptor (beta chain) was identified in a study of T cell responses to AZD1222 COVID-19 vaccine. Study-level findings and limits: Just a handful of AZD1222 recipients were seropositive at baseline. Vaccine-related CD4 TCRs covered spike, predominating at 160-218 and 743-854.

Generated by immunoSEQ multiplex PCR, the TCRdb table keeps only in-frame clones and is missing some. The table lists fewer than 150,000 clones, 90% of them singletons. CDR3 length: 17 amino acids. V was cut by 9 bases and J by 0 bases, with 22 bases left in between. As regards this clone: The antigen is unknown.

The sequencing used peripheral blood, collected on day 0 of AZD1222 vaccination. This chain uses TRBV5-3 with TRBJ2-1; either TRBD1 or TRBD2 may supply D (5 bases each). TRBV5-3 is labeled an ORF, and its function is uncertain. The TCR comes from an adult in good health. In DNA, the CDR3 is TGTGCCACTAGGGACGGAATAAGAACCATCTCCTACAATGAGCAGTTCTTC. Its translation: CATRDGIRTISYNEQFF.